This T cell receptor beta chain was observed in a study of cytomegalovirus exposure and HLA in healthy donors. Repertoires were generated with immunoSEQ multiplex PCR, while TCRdb's copy carries only in-frame clones and drops some. The table shows a few hundred thousand clones, with around 90% occurring only once. Sequenced material: PBMCs. This receptor was identified in a man aged 25-45 years in good health and CMV-seronegative.

The CDR3: CATSSKLAGLSYEQYF. The CDR3 DNA sequence: TGTGCCACCAGCAGTAAACTAGCGGGTTTATCCTACGAGCAGTACTTC. The rearrangement links TRBV15 to TRBJ2-7, with 9 bases aligning to TRBD2. The V gene's germline CDR1 is LNHNV and CDR2 YYDKDF (reference sequence). V gave up 3 bases and J gave up 1 base; unmatched junction bases: 7. The CDR3 is 16 amino acids.